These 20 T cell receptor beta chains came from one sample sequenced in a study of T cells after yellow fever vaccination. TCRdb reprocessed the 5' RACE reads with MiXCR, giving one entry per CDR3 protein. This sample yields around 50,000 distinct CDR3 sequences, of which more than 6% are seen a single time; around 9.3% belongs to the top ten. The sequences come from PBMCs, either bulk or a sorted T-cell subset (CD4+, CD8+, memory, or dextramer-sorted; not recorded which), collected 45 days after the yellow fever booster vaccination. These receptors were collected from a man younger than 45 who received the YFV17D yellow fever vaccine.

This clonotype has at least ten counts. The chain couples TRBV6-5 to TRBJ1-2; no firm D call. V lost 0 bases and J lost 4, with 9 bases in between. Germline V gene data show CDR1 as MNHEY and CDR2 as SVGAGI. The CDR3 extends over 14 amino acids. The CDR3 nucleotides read TGTGCCAGCAGTTACTCGGCGGGAGGCTATGGCTACACCTTC. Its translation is CASSYSAGGYGYTF.

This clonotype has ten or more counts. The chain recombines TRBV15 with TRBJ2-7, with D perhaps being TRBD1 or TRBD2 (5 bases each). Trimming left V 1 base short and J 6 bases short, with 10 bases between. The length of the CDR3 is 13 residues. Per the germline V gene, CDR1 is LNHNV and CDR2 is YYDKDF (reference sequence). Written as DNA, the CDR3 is TGTGCCACCAGCAGAGTTAGAGGGGCCGAGCAGTACTTC. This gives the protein CATSRVRGAEQYF. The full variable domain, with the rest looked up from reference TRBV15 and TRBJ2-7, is DAMVIQNPRYQVTQFGKPVTLSCSQTLNHNVMYWYQQKSSQAPKLLFHYYDKDFNNEADTPDNFQSRRPNTSFCFLDIRSPGLGDTAMYLCATSRVRGAEQYFGPGTRLTVT.

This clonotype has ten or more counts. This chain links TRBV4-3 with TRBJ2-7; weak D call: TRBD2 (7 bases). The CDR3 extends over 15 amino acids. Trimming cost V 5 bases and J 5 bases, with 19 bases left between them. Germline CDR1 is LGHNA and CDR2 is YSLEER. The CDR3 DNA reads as TGCGCCAGCAGCTTCCTCTGGGGGGGGCGCGACGAGCAGTACTTC. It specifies CASSFLWGGRDEQYF.

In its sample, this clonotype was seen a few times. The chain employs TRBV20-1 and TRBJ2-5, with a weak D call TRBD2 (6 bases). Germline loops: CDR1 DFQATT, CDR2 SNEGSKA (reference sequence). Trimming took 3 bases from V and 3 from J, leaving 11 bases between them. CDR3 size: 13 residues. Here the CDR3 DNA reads TGCAGTGCTAGGCGGGACTTCGAAGAGACCCAGTACTTC. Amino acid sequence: CSARRDFEETQYF.

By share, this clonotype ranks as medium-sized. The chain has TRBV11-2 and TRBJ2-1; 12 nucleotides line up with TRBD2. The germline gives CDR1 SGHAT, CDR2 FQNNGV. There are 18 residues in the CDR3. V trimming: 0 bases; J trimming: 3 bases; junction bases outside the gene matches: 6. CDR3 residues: CASSLEGTSGRFYNEQFF. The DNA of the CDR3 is TGTGCCAGCAGCTTAGAGGGGACTAGCGGGCGGTTCTACAATGAGCAGTTCTTC. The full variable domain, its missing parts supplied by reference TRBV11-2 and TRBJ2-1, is EAGVAQSPRYKIIEKRQSVAFWCNPISGHATLYWYQQILGQGPKLLIQFQNNGVVDDSQLPKDRFSAERLKGVDSTLKIQPAKLEDSAVYLCASSLEGTSGRFYNEQFFGPGTRLTVL.

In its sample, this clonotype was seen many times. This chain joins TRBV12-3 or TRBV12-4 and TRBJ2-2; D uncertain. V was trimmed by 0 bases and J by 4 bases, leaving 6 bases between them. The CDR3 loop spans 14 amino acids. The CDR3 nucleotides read TGTGCCAGCAGTTTAGCGCGGTCCACCGGGGAGCTGTTTTTT. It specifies CASSLARSTGELFF.

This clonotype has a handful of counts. The CDR3 protein is CASSPSLAGGTDTQYF. The CDR3 nucleotides are TGTGCCAGCAGCCCTTCACTAGCGGGCGGCACAGATACGCAGTATTTT. J is TRBJ2-3 and V is TRBV4-2; 9 bases are a match to TRBD2. Losses at the gene ends were 4 bases for V and 1 base for J; bases not matched to a gene: 6. CDR1 is LGHNA, CDR2 YNFKEQ, per germline. This CDR3 has 16 amino acids.

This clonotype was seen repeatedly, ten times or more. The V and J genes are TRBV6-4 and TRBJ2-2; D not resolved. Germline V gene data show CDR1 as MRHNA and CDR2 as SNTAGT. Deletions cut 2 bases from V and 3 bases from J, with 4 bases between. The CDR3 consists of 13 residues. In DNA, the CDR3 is TGTGCCAGCAGTGACAGGGACACCGGGGAGCTGTTTTTT. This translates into CASSDRDTGELFF.

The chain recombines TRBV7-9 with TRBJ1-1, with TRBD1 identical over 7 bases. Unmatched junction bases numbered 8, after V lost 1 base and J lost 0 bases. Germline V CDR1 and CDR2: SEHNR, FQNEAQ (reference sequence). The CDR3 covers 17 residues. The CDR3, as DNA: TGTGCCAGCAGCTTAGGGTCGAGGGACAGCCTGAACACTGAAGCTTTCTTT. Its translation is CASSLGSRDSLNTEAFF.

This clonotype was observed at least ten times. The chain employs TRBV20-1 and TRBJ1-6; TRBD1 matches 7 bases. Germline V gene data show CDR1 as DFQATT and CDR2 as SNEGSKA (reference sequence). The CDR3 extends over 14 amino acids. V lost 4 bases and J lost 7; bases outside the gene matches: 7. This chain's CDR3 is CSATDRTTNSPLHF. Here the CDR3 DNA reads TGCAGTGCTACGGACAGGACGACAAATTCACCCCTCCACTTT.

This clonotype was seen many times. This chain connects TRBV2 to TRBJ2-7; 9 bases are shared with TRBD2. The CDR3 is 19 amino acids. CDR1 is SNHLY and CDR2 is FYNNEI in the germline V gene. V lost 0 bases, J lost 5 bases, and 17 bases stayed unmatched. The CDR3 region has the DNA TGTGCCAGCAGTGAAGCAGGTGCGGGAGCGGGAGGTCTGTTCGACGAGCAGTACTTC. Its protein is CASSEAGAGAGGLFDEQYF.

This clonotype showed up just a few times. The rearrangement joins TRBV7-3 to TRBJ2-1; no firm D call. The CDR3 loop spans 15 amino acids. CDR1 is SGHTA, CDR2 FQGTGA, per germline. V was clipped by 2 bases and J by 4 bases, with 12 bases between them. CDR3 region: CASSLGPPEYNEQFF. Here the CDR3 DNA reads TGTGCCAGCAGCTTAGGCCCCCCAGAATACAATGAGCAGTTCTTC.

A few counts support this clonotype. CDR3 sequence (DNA): TGTGCCAGCAGTTTCCGCAACGTCCCATTCTACAATGAGCAGTTCTTC. This gives the protein CASSFRNVPFYNEQFF. The V and J genes are TRBV6-2 or TRBV6-3 and TRBJ2-1; the D is unclear. CDR1 is MNHEY and CDR2 is SVGEGT in the germline V gene. V was shortened by 4 bases and J by 3 bases, with 16 bases between the two germline ends. The CDR3 consists of 16 residues.

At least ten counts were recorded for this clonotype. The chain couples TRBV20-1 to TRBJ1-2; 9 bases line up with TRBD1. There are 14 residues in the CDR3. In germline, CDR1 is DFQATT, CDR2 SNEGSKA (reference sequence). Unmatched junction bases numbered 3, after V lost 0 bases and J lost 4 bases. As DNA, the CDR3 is TGCAGTGCTAGAGAGACAGGGGGGGTCTATGGCTACACCTTC. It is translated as CSARETGGVYGYTF.

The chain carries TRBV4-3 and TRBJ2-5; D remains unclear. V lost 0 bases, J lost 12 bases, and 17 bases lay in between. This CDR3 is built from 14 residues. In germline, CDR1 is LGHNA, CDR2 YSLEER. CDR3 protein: CASSQEHPQSLKYF. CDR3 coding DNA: TGCGCCAGCAGCCAAGAGCATCCCCAAAGCTTAAAGTACTTC.

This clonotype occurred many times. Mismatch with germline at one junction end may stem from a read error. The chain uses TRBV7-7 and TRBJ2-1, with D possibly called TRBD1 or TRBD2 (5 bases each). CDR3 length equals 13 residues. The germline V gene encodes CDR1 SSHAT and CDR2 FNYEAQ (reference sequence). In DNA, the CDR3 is TGTGCTAGCAGCATCGGGGCTGGCAATGAGCAGTTCTTC. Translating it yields CASSIGAGNEQFF.

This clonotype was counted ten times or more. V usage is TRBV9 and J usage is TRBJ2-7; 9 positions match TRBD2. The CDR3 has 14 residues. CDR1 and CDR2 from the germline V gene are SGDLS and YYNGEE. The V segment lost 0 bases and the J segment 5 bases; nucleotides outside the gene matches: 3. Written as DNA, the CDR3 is TGTGCCAGCAGCGTAGGCGGGAGGGCCCACGAGCAGTACTTC. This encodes CASSVGGRAHEQYF.

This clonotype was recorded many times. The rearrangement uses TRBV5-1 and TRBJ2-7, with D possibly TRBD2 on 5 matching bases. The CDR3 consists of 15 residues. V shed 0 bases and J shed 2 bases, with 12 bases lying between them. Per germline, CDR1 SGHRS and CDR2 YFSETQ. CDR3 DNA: TGCGCCAGCAGCTTGGGGGCGGGCAACGCCTACGAGCAGTACTTC. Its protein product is CASSLGAGNAYEQYF.

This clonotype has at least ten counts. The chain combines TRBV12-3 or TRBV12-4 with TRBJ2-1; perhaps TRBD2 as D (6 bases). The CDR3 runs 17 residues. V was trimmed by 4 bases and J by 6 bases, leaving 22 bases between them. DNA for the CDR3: TGTGCCAGCAGTTCAAGAACCCCGGGACTCCGGGCCAATGAGCAGTTCTTC. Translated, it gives CASSSRTPGLRANEQFF.

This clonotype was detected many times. This chain's CDR3 is CSVSVRGNYGYTF. The DNA of the CDR3 is TGCAGTGTAAGTGTTCGTGGGAACTATGGCTACACCTTC. The chain links TRBV20-1 to TRBJ1-2; D call uncertain. This CDR3 region has 13 residues. V was cut by 7 bases and J by 2 bases, with 14 bases left in between. The germline CDR1 and CDR2 sequences are DFQATT and SNEGSKA (reference sequence).